Described below is a single T cell receptor (beta chain) sequence and its context. As yet, its antigen is unknown. This sample was included in a study of cytomegalovirus exposure and HLA in healthy donors. General study results and limits: Cytomegalovirus status was reportedly diagnosed by the classifier with high sensitivity and specificity. Confirmation in vitro established that a few CMV-associated chains were specific for CMV antigens.

PCR was performed using 60 Vbeta and 13 Jbeta primers. Per the authors' pipeline: In a later analysis, some 11 million of 83 million or so unique beta chains occurred in at least two donors. Generated by immunoSEQ multiplex PCR, the TCRdb table keeps only in-frame clones and is missing some. V, J and clone size are taken as reported in that table, and D and trimming were inferred from the DNA itself. The sample includes fewer than 150,000 clones, roughly four fifths seen only once; the top ten take 2% to 2.5%. The sample was PBMCs. This TCR was recovered from a man in his thirties or forties in good health and CMV-seronegative.

CDR3: CASSSGLAGGPREQFF. The DNA of the CDR3 is TGTGCCAGCAGCTCCGGACTAGCGGGAGGGCCCAGGGAGCAGTTCTTC. This chain joins TRBV11-3 and TRBJ2-1; 15 nucleotides align to TRBD2. The trim removed 4 bases at V and 10 bases at J, leaving 8 bases unmatched. Looked up from germline, CDR1 is SGHNT and CDR2 is YENEEA. This CDR3 contains 16 residues. Based on the CDR3 plus reference TRBV11-3 and TRBJ2-1, the full variable domain is EAGVVQSPRYKIIEKKQPVAFWCNPISGHNTLYWYLQNLGQGPELLIRYENEEAVDDSQLPKDRFSAERLKGVDSTLKIQPAELGDSAVYLCASSSGLAGGPREQFFGPGTRLTVL.